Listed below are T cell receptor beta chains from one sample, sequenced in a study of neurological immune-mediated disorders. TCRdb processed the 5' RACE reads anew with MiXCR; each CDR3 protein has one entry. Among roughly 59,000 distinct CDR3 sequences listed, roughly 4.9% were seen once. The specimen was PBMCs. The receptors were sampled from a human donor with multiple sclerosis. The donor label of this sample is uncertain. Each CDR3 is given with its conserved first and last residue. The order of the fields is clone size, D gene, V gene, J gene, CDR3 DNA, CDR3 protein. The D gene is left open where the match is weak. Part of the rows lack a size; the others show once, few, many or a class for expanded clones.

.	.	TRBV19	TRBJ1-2	TGTGCCAGTATAAATGGGGTTGGCTACACCTTC	CASINGVGYTF
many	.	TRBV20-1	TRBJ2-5	TGCAGTGCTAGAGACGTTTCGAAGGAAGGAGGGCGGGAGACCCAGTACTTC	CSARDVSKEGGRETQYF
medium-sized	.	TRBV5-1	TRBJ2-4	TGCGCCAGCAGCCCCGCCAGGGAGCCTAAAAACATTCAGTACTTC	CASSPAREPKNIQYF
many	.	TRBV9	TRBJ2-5	TGTGCCAGCAGTACCCCCGAGGATCAAGAGACCCAGTACTTC	CASSTPEDQETQYF
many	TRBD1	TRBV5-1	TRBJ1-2	TGCGCCAGCACCTCCCCGGACAGGGGGATAGGAGGCTACACCTTC	CASTSPDRGIGGYTF
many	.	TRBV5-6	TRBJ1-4	TGTGCCAGCAGCTTGAGAGTTAATGAAAAACTGTTTTTT	CASSLRVNEKLFF
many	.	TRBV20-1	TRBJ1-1	TGCAGTGCTACCGAAATAGACTTGAACACTGAAGCTTTCTTT	CSATEIDLNTEAFF
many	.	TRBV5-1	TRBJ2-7	TGCGCCAGCACAGAGGGAACTCGCTCCTACGAGCAGTACTTC	CASTEGTRSYEQYF
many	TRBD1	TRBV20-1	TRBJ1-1	TGCAGTGCTTTCCACCGGGGCAGGGGGTTGTCTGAAGCTTTCTTT	CSAFHRGRGLSEAFF
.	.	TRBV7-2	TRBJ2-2	TGTGCCAGCTTTAGGGTGAACACCGGGGAGCTGTTTTTT	CASFRVNTGELFF
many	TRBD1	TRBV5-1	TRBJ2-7	TGCGCCAGCAGCTTGCGACAGGGTTACGAGCAGTACTTC	CASSLRQGYEQYF
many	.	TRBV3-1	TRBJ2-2	TGTGCCAGCAGCCAAAAAGAGGTCTCCGGGGAGCTGTTTTTT	CASSQKEVSGELFF
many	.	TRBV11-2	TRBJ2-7	TGTGCCAGCAGCCGAAACAGGGACGAGCAGTACTTC	CASSRNRDEQYF
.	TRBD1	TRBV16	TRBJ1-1	TGTGCCAGCAGCCAAATGCAGGGGGGCACTGAAGCTTTCTTT	CASSQMQGGTEAFF
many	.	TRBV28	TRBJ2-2	TGTGCCACCAGAGCTGGTGGGGCCTCCACCGGGGAGCTGTTTTTT	CATRAGGASTGELFF
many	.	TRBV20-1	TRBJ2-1	TGCAGTGCTAGAGCCCCTTCTCGCTCCTACAATGAGCAGTTCTTC	CSARAPSRSYNEQFF
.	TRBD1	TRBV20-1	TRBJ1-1	TGCAGTGCTAGAGGAGGGCAGGGGGGTTCCATGAACACTGAAGCTTTCTTT	CSARGGQGGSMNTEAFF
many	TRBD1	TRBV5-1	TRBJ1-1	TGCGCCAGCAGCTTTTTAGGACAGGGGGGTAACACTGAAGCTTTCTTT	CASSFLGQGGNTEAFF
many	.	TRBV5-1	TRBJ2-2	TGCGCCAGCAGCTTAGCTTCCAGGGCGCTGAACACCGGGGAGCTGTTTTTT	CASSLASRALNTGELFF
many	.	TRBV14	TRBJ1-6	TGTGCCAGCAGAGGGAATTTTAATTCACCCCTCCACTTT	CASRGNFNSPLHF
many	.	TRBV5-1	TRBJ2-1	TGCGCCAGCAGAACGGACCTGGTGGGGGAGTTCTTC	CASRTDLVGEFF
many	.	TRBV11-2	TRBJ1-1	TGTGCCAGCAGCTTAGATCTTTTCCATGCGAACACTGAAGCTTTCTTT	CASSLDLFHANTEAFF
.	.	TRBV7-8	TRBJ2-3	TGTGCCAGCTTAAAGGCGGTGCGCCTGGGGACAGATACGCAGTATTTT	CASLKAVRLGTDTQYF
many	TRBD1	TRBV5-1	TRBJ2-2	TGCGCCAGCAGCAGCACAGGGGTTAACACCGGGGAGCTGTTTTTT	CASSSTGVNTGELFF
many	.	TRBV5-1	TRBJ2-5	TGCGCCAGCAGCAGGGAAGGTAGAGAGACCCAGTACTTC	CASSREGRETQYF
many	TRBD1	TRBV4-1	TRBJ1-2	TGCGCCAGCAGCGGATCGACAGGGGTCTCTAACTATGGCTACACCTTC	CASSGSTGVSNYGYTF
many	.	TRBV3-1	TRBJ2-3	TGTGCCAGCAGCCACTTTGACAGGGAGGGAGATACGCAGTATTTT	CASSHFDREGDTQYF
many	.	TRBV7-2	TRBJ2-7	TGTGCCAGCAGCTTTGTGACAGGCTACGAGCAGTACTTC	CASSFVTGYEQYF
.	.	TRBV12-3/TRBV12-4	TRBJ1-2	TGTGCCAGCGGGTACAGAGCTAACTATGGCTACACCTTC	CASGYRANYGYTF
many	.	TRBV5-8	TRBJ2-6	TGTGCCAGCACCTTAACCTACGGGACAGCGGGTGCCGTGGCTGGGGCCAACGTCCTGACTTTC	CASTLTYGTAGAVAGANVLTF
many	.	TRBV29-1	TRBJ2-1	TGCAGCGTTGTCGGAAGTTTCACGAGCCCCTACAATGAGCAGTTCTTC	CSVVGSFTSPYNEQFF
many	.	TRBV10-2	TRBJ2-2	TGCGCCGGTAGGGGAAACACCGGGGAGCTGTTTTTT	CAGRGNTGELFF
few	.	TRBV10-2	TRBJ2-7	TGCGCCAGCAGTGGGGATCAGGGTTCCTACGAGCAGTACTTC	CASSGDQGSYEQYF
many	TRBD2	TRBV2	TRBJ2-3	TGTGCCAGCAGTGATGGGACTAGTCGGTTGACAGATACGCAGTATTTT	CASSDGTSRLTDTQYF
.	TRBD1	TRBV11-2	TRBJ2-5	TGTGCCAGCAGCCCCAGACAGGGGGCCGGGGAGACCCAGTACTTC	CASSPRQGAGETQYF
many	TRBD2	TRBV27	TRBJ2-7	TGTGCCAGCAGTTTATCGACTAGCGGGAGGTACGAGCAGTACTTC	CASSLSTSGRYEQYF
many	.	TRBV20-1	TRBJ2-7	TGCAGTGCTCCTCCGGGGGTCCCAGGGAAGGACTACGAGCAGTACTTC	CSAPPGVPGKDYEQYF
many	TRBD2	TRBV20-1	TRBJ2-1	TGCAGTGCTCCGAGCGGGGGGTCCTACAATGAGCAGTTCTTC	CSAPSGGSYNEQFF
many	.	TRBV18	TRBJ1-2	TGTGCCAGCTCCCCGAGCAGAGATAACTATGGCTACACCTTC	CASSPSRDNYGYTF
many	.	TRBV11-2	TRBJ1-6	TGTGCCAGCAGCTCTTGGACGGCTTACGGTTCACCCCTCCACTTT	CASSSWTAYGSPLHF
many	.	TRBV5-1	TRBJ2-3	TGCGCCAGCAGCCCCCTCTTAGGGGCAGGAGATACGCAGTATTTT	CASSPLLGAGDTQYF
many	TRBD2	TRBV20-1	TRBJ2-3	TGCAGTGCTAGCTTACGGGGGGGCCCTCGTACGCAGTATTTT	CSASLRGGPRTQYF
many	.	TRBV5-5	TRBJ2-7	TGTGCCAGCAGCCCACGGGGTCAGCTATCCTACGAGCAGTACTTC	CASSPRGQLSYEQYF
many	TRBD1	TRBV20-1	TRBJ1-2	TGCAGTGCCCCGGGACAGGCGAACTATGGCTACACCTTC	CSAPGQANYGYTF
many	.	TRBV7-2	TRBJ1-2	TGTGCCAGCAGTCGTAGTTATGGCTACACCTTC	CASSRSYGYTF
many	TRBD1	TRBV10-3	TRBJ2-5	TGTGCCATCAGCCCGGGACAGGGAGGGGAGACCCAGTACTTC	CAISPGQGGETQYF
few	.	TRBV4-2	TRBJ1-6	TGTGCCAGCAGCCAAGATGGAGCAGAAAGCTCCTATAATTCACCCCTCCACTTT	CASSQDGAESSYNSPLHF
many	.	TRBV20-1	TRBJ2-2	TGCAGTGCTACTTCGAGGGCGAGCGGGGAGCTGTTTTTT	CSATSRASGELFF
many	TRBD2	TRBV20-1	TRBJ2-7	TGCAGTGCTTATACAGGGAGCCTAGCGGGGGGAACCTACGAGCAGTACTTC	CSAYTGSLAGGTYEQYF
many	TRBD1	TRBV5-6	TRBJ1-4	TGTGCCAGCAGCTGGGGGCAGGGGGCAGTTTATGAAAAACTGTTTTTT	CASSWGQGAVYEKLFF
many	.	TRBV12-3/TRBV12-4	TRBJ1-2	TGTGCCAGCAGTTTAAATTTTGGCAGGGCGGACTGGTACACCTTC	CASSLNFGRADWYTF
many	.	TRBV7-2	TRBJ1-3	TGTGCCAGCAGCACCGACAGTAGCTCTGGAAACACCATATATTTT	CASSTDSSSGNTIYF